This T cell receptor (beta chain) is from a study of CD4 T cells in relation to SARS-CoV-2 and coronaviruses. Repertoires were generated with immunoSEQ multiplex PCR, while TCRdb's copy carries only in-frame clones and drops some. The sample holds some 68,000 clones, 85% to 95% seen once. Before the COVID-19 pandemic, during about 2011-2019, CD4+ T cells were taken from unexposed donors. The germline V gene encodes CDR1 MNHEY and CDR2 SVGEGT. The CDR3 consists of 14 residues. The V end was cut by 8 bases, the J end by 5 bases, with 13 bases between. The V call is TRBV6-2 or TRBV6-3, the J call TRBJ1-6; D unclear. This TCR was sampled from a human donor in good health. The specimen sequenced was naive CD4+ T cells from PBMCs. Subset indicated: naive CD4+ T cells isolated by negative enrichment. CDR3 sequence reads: CASGRGGHNSPLHF. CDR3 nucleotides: TGTGCCAGCGGCCGGGGAGGGCATAATTCACCCCTCCACTTT.